Listed here are 29 T cell receptor beta chains from one sample, sequenced in a study of cytomegalovirus exposure and HLA in healthy donors. The study ran its PCR with 60 Vbeta and 13 Jbeta primers. Some clones are missing from TCRdb's copy, which holds only in-frame ones; the method was immunoSEQ multiplex PCR. This repertoire shows some 140,000 clones, approximately 80% found once; its top ten account for roughly 1.2%. Sequencing was carried out using PBMCs. These TCRs come from a man in his fifties in good health and CMV-seronegative.

The V and J genes are TRBV5-1 and TRBJ1-1; 7 nucleotides agree with TRBD1. Germline CDR1 SGHRS, CDR2 YFSETQ. This CDR3 contains 15 residues. V shed 4 bases, J shed 0 bases, and the junction held 6 bases outside the gene matches. CDR3 amino acids: CASSPRQGVNTEAFF. The CDR3 nucleotides read TGCGCCAGCAGCCCCCGACAGGGTGTGAACACTGAAGCTTTCTTT.

This chain uses TRBV25-1 with TRBJ2-1, with 7 bases matching TRBD1. Germline V CDR1 and CDR2: MGHDK, SYGVNS. V shed 5 bases, J shed 8 bases, and the junction held 9 bases outside the gene matches. The CDR3 length is 14 residues. The CDR3 region is CASSQGTAKDEQFF. The CDR3 DNA follows: TGTGCCAGCAGTCAGGGGACAGCCAAGGATGAGCAGTTCTTC.

This chain connects TRBV2 to TRBJ1-1; 10 bases fit TRBD1. With V trimmed by 5 bases and J by 7 bases, 7 bases remained unmatched. The germline V gene has CDR1 SNHLY and CDR2 FYNNEI. This CDR3 spans 14 amino acids. DNA for the CDR3: TGTGCCAGCAGTAAAGGACAGGGGGATATTGAAGCTTTCTTT. It specifies CASSKGQGDIEAFF. The variable domain in full, completed from reference TRBV2 and TRBJ1-1, reads EPEVTQTPSHQVTQMGQEVILRCVPISNHLYFYWYRQILGQKVEFLVSFYNNEISEKSEIFDDQFSVERPDGSNFTLKIRSTKLEDSAMYFCASSKGQGDIEAFFGQGTRLTVV.

J is TRBJ1-1 and V is TRBV4-1; D is uncertain. V was clipped by 0 bases and J by 3 bases, with 14 bases between them. The CDR3 covers 16 residues. Germline CDR1 reads MGHRA; CDR2 reads YSYEKL. This chain's CDR3 is CASSQDRPQRYTEAFF. For the CDR3, the DNA is TGCGCCAGCAGCCAAGATCGCCCCCAGAGGTACACTGAAGCTTTCTTT.

The chain joins TRBV7-2 to TRBJ2-5; 7 bases match TRBD1. Trimming removed 5 bases from V and 4 bases from J; junction bases left unmatched: 7. Looked up from germline, CDR1 is SGHTA and CDR2 is FQGNSA. This CDR3 contains 14 residues. The CDR3: CASSPSTGRETQYF. CDR3 nucleotide sequence: TGTGCCAGCAGCCCCTCGACAGGGCGAGAGACCCAGTACTTC.

DNA of the CDR3: TGCGCCTCGAGGACAGGGCCCCTAGCCAAAAACATTCAGTACTTC. Translated, it gives CASRTGPLAKNIQYF. The V gene is TRBV5-1, the J gene TRBJ2-4; 8 bases map to TRBD1. The germline V gene has CDR1 SGHRS and CDR2 YFSETQ. The J segment lost 0 bases and the V segment lost 10 bases, leaving 9 bases of the junction unmatched. This CDR3 contains 15 residues.

This CDR3 reads CASSITDTQYF. Here the CDR3 DNA reads TGTGCCAGCAGCATAACAGATACGCAGTATTTT. The V and J genes are TRBV9 and TRBJ2-3; no clear D gene. V lost 4 bases and J 3 bases, leaving 3 bases between the germline ends. The CDR3 length is 11 residues. Looked up from germline, CDR1 is SGDLS and CDR2 is YYNGEE.

This rearrangement joins TRBV5-1 to TRBJ1-4; D uncertain. V was cut by 4 bases and J by 0 bases, with 10 bases left in between. Per germline, CDR1 SGHRS and CDR2 YFSETQ. The CDR3 contains 15 residues. Here the CDR3 DNA reads TGCGCCAGCAGCCCCTTCGACTCAACTAATGAAAAACTGTTTTTT. Translated, it gives CASSPFDSTNEKLFF.

This chain joins TRBV5-5 and TRBJ2-2; a possible D gene is TRBD2 (7 bases). The CDR3 covers 16 residues. The V gene's germline CDR1 is SGHKS and CDR2 YYEKEE (reference sequence). The V end was cut by 0 bases, the J end by 3 bases, with 12 bases between. CDR3 coding DNA: TGTGCCAGCAGCTTGGAACGGGGGGCGGACACCGGGGAGCTGTTTTTT. It translates to CASSLERGADTGELFF.

The chain uses TRBV4-3 and TRBJ2-3; 10 nucleotides align to TRBD2. Germline loops: CDR1 LGHNA, CDR2 YSLEER. The V segment lost 1 base and the J segment 4 bases; nucleotides outside the gene matches: 5. The CDR3 consists of 16 residues. CDR3 loop: CASSQGASGSADTQYF. CDR3 nucleotides: TGCGCCAGCAGCCAAGGGGCTAGCGGGAGCGCAGATACGCAGTATTTT.

V and J are TRBV19 and TRBJ2-1; 12 nucleotides match TRBD2. The trim removed 3 bases at V and 7 bases at J, leaving 16 bases unmatched. The CDR3 is made up of 19 amino acids. Germline values: CDR1 LNHDA, CDR2 SQIVND (reference sequence). The CDR3 bases are TGTGCCAGTAGTATCCGATTAGGGACTAGCGGGTATACTTTGAATGAGCAGTTCTTC. Its translation: CASSIRLGTSGYTLNEQFF.

The chain recombines TRBV28 with TRBJ2-7, with TRBD2 as a possible D gene (7 bases). V was trimmed by 4 bases and J by 5 bases, leaving 24 bases between them. CDR1 is MDHEN, CDR2 SYDVKM, per germline. The CDR3 loop spans 17 amino acids. The chain's CDR3 is CASSSIPAAGEGDEQYF. CDR3 nucleotide sequence: TGTGCCAGCAGTTCAATCCCCGCGGCGGGAGAGGGGGACGAGCAGTACTTC.

The chain's CDR3 is CASRDSGSSGNEQFF. CDR3 coding DNA: TGTGCCAGCAGAGACAGCGGGAGCTCGGGGAATGAGCAGTTCTTC. The chain links TRBV6-6 to TRBJ2-1, with 8 positions matching TRBD2. The germline V gene encodes CDR1 MNHNY and CDR2 SVGAGI (reference sequence). V dropped 6 bases and J dropped 7; count of bases not matched to a gene: 11. The CDR3 contains 15 residues.

This clone appeared once. This chain uses TRBV9 with TRBJ2-7; 8 bases agree with TRBD1. V shed 3 bases, J shed 6 bases, and the junction held 8 bases outside the gene matches. There are 14 residues in the CDR3. CDR1 is SGDLS and CDR2 is YYNGEE in the germline V gene. The CDR3, as DNA: TGTGCCAGCAGCGGCCCGGACAGGGAGACCGAGCAGTACTTC. This encodes CASSGPDRETEQYF.

This clone was counted a few times. The chain employs TRBV7-6 and TRBJ2-7; 7 bases are a match to TRBD2. V shed 5 bases, J shed 5 bases, and the junction held 9 bases outside the gene matches. Germline values: CDR1 SGHVS, CDR2 FNYEAQ. This CDR3 region has 14 residues. CDR3 DNA: TGTGCCAGCAGCCCTAGCGGCACCCTGAACGAGCAGTACTTC. This codes for CASSPSGTLNEQYF.

This rearrangement joins TRBV7-2 to TRBJ2-7; a possible D gene is TRBD2 (6 bases). Germline CDR1 SGHTA, CDR2 FQGNSA. The ends were cut back, 3 bases at V and 5 bases at J, with 17 bases in the middle. The CDR3 sequence is 15 residues long. DNA for the CDR3: TGTGCCAGCAGCTTGTCCGGGAGAAGTCTCGACGAGCAGTACTTC. It specifies CASSLSGRSLDEQYF.

The V and J genes are TRBV5-4 and TRBJ1-1; 9 nucleotides align to TRBD1. The CDR3 is made up of 16 amino acids. With V trimmed by 4 bases and J by 7 bases, 14 bases remained unmatched. Germline assignment: CDR1 SGHNT and CDR2 YYREEE (reference sequence). The CDR3 loop is CASSRGDRVPKVEAFF. DNA of the CDR3: TGTGCCAGCAGCCGCGGGGACAGGGTTCCTAAGGTTGAAGCTTTCTTT.

This clone was observed a handful of times. This chain joins TRBV9 and TRBJ2-5, with TRBD1 matching over 8 bases. V lost 0 bases and J lost 2; bases outside the gene matches: 9. The CDR3 runs 17 residues. Germline loops: CDR1 SGDLS, CDR2 YYNGEE. CDR3 DNA sequence: TGTGCCAGCAGCGTAGTGGGGGTCAGGGGGCTTCAAGAGACCCAGTACTTC. Translation: CASSVVGVRGLQETQYF. Full variable domain (remainder filled in from reference TRBV9 and TRBJ2-5): DSGVTQTPKHLITATGQRVTLRCSPRSGDLSVYWYQQSLDQGLQFLIQYYNGEERAKGNILERFSAQQFPDLHSELNLSSLELGDSALYFCASSVVGVRGLQETQYFGPGTRLLVL.

This chain links TRBV27 with TRBJ2-7; 11 bases agree with TRBD2. Trimming took 8 bases from V and 7 from J; bases not matched to a gene: 10. CDR1 and CDR2 from the germline V gene are MNHEY and SMNVEV (reference sequence). The CDR3 is 14 residues long. CDR3: CASRLLAGAGEQYF. CDR3 bases: TGTGCCAGCCGCCTACTAGCGGGAGCAGGGGAGCAGTACTTC.

This rearrangement joins TRBV6-1 to TRBJ2-3; 7 nucleotides line up with TRBD2. Germline V gene data show CDR1 as MNHNS and CDR2 as SASEGT. The CDR3 loop spans 15 amino acids. V gave up 4 bases and J gave up 2 bases; unmatched junction bases: 6. The CDR3 sequence: CASSVSGRDTDTQYF. The CDR3, as DNA: TGTGCCAGCAGTGTTTCAGGGAGGGACACAGATACGCAGTATTTT.

The rearrangement uses TRBV7-9 and TRBJ2-6; TRBD1 is a possible D gene (5 bases). The CDR3 sequence is 19 residues long. Germline CDR1 is SEHNR and CDR2 is FQNEAQ (reference sequence). V was shortened by 4 bases and J by 1 base, with 20 bases between the two germline ends. CDR3 DNA: TGTGCCAGCAGCTCCGAATGGGGCGACAGTCCATCTGGGGCCAACGTCCTGACTTTC. It is translated as CASSSEWGDSPSGANVLTF.

The chain employs TRBV28 and TRBJ2-1; D gene ambiguous. Trimming pared 7 bases from V and 4 bases from J, leaving 23 bases between. CDR3 length equals 17 residues. CDR1 is MDHEN, CDR2 SYDVKM, per germline. CDR3 sequence (DNA): TGTGCCAGCACTCCCCCTAATCCGAAATCACCGTACAATGAGCAGTTCTTC. It is translated as CASTPPNPKSPYNEQFF.

The V call is TRBV4-1, the J call TRBJ1-5, with D maybe TRBD1 (6 bases). The CDR3 is made up of 16 amino acids. Germline CDR1 and CDR2: MGHRA and YSYEKL. The V gene lost 4 bases and the J gene lost 2 bases, with 15 bases spanning the gap. In nucleotides, the CDR3 is TGCGCCAGCAGCCTCACAGGGAGAGAAGGCAATCAGCCCCAGCATTTT. It translates to CASSLTGREGNQPQHF.

The chain carries TRBV11-3 and TRBJ2-3; 8 nucleotides match TRBD2. V dropped 6 bases and J dropped 5; count of bases not matched to a gene: 4. Germline V CDR1 and CDR2: SGHNT, YENEEA. CDR3 length: 13 amino acids. The CDR3 spells CASSPGTRDTQYF. CDR3 DNA sequence: TGTGCCAGCAGTCCCGGGACTAGAGATACGCAGTATTTT.

The chain links TRBV18 to TRBJ2-7; TRBD1 agrees at 8 bases. The junction had 6 bases not matched to a gene; V was cut back by 6 bases and J by 2 bases. Germline V gene data show CDR1 as KGHSH and CDR2 as LQKENI. This CDR3 contains 14 residues. CDR3: CASSQGAQTYEQYF. Written as DNA, the CDR3 is TGTGCCAGCTCCCAGGGGGCGCAAACCTACGAGCAGTACTTC. Full variable domain (outside the CDR3, taken from reference TRBV18 and TRBJ2-7): NAGVMQNPRHLVRRRGQEARLRCSPMKGHSHVYWYRQLPEEGLKFMVYLQKENIIDESGMPKERFSAEFPKEGPSILRIQQVVRGDSAAYFCASSQGAQTYEQYFGPGTRLTVT.

The chain joins TRBV28 to TRBJ2-7; maybe TRBD1 (5 bases). The CDR3 loop spans 14 amino acids. CDR1 is MDHEN and CDR2 is SYDVKM in the germline V gene. Between the trimmed V and J ends, which lost 2 bases and 5 bases, there was a span of 13 bases. CDR3 sequence reads: CASSLSTGPDEQYF. Written as DNA, the CDR3 is TGTGCCAGCAGTTTAAGTACAGGTCCTGACGAGCAGTACTTC.

The V gene is TRBV4-1, the J gene TRBJ2-7; a possible D gene is TRBD2 (6 bases). The ends were cut back, 5 bases at V and 0 bases at J, with 14 bases in the middle. The CDR3 runs to 15 residues. Germline CDR1 and CDR2: MGHRA and YSYEKL. The CDR3 loop is CASSTPSDLSYEQYF. In DNA, the CDR3 is TGCGCCAGCAGCACCCCTAGCGACCTCTCCTACGAGCAGTACTTC.

The rearrangement uses TRBV7-9 and TRBJ2-5, with 10 nucleotides matching TRBD2. The CDR3 spans 15 residues. CDR1 is SEHNR, CDR2 FQNEAQ, per germline (reference sequence). Trimming at V came to 4 bases and at J to 4 bases, leaving 6 bases not matched to a gene. The CDR3, as DNA: TGTGCCAGCAGCTACTTAGCGGGAGGAGGAGAGACCCAGTACTTC. Translated, it gives CASSYLAGGGETQYF. The variable domain in full, completed from reference TRBV7-9 and TRBJ2-5, reads DTGVSQNPRHKITKRGQNVTFRCDPISEHNRLYWYRQTLGQGPEFLTYFQNEAQLEKSRLLSDRFSAERPKGSFSTLEIQRTEQGDSAMYLCASSYLAGGGETQYFGPGTRLLVL.

This clone was seen once. The chain combines TRBV2 with TRBJ2-1, with 7 bases matching TRBD2. CDR1 SNHLY and CDR2 FYNNEI come from the germline V gene. The V and J ends lost 7 bases and 4 bases, in that order; junction bases with no gene match: 7. This CDR3 has 14 amino acids. The CDR3 here is CASTLAAVYNEQFF. The CDR3 nucleotides are TGTGCCAGCACGCTAGCGGCAGTGTACAATGAGCAGTTCTTC.